Listed below are T cell receptor beta chains from one sample, sequenced in a study of patients with pleural tuberculosis. Via MiXCR, TCRdb re-called the reads, giving one row per CDR3 protein. This sample carries approximately 53,000 distinct CDR3 sequences, about 6.8% of them seen once, and the ten largest clones take 16%. These receptor sequences come from a human donor with pleural tuberculosis. Each CDR3 is given with its conserved first and last residue. Fields, in order: clone size, V gene, D gene, J gene, CDR3 DNA, CDR3 protein. A D gene is named only where the DNA matches it firmly. Clone size, where shown, is once, few, many, or a class for clones that have expanded.

many,TRBV4-2,TRBD2,TRBJ2-1,TGTGCCAGCAGCCCAGGGACTAGCGGGAACGCCTACAATGAGCAGTTCTTC,CASSPGTSGNAYNEQFF
many,TRBV6-2/TRBV6-3,TRBD2,TRBJ2-7,TGTGCCAGCAGTTACGGACTAGGGACGGGCGAGCAGTACTTC,CASSYGLGTGEQYF
many,TRBV6-2/TRBV6-3,-,TRBJ1-2,TGTGCCAGCAGTTACTCGGGGGATTCCTATGGCTACACCTTC,CASSYSGDSYGYTF
many,TRBV28,-,TRBJ2-3,TGTGCCAGCAGTGGCCTCGGGAATACGCAGTATTTT,CASSGLGNTQYF
-,TRBV12-3/TRBV12-4,-,TRBJ1-5,TGTGCCAGCAGTTTAACAAGCTATCAGCCCCAGCATTTT,CASSLTSYQPQHF
-,TRBV29-1,TRBD1,TRBJ1-2,TGCAGCGTTGAAGTTCGGCAGGGGGTGGTAGGCTATGGCTACACCTTC,CSVEVRQGVVGYGYTF
many,TRBV28,-,TRBJ2-7,TGTGCCAGCAGTTTAAGGTCCGTCCTCTCCTACGAGCAGTACTTC,CASSLRSVLSYEQYF
few,TRBV19,-,TRBJ1-5,TGTGCCAGTACCCCGTATAGCAATCAGCCCCAGCATTTT,CASTPYSNQPQHF
many,TRBV29-1,-,TRBJ2-3,TGCAGCGTTCACAATCTTCGGATTGCCGATACGCAGTATTTT,CSVHNLRIADTQYF
-,TRBV2,-,TRBJ2-1,TGTGCCAGCAGTGAAAGTCTCCGGGGGGCGACCTACAATGAGCAGTTCTTC,CASSESLRGATYNEQFF
few,TRBV6-4,-,TRBJ2-1,TGTGCCAGCAGTGACTCAGCTGAGGGGTACAATGAGCAGTTCTTC,CASSDSAEGYNEQFF
many,TRBV20-1,TRBD2,TRBJ2-7,TGCAGTGCCCCGGGACTAGCGGGAGCGTACGAGCAGTACTTC,CSAPGLAGAYEQYF
many,TRBV24-1,TRBD2,TRBJ2-1,TGTGCCACCAGTGATTTGGGGACTATCTCGTACAATGAGCAGTTCTTC,CATSDLGTISYNEQFF
-,TRBV29-1,-,TRBJ2-1,TGCAGCGTAGGACCAGGCGCTCTAGAGCAGTTCTTC,CSVGPGALEQFF
few,TRBV25-1,-,TRBJ2-5,TGTGCCAGCAGTGAATCCTATGCGGTAGCGGAGGACCAAGAGACCCAGTACTTC,CASSESYAVAEDQETQYF
medium-sized,TRBV9,-,TRBJ2-7,TGTGCCAGCAGCGCCCTATACGAGCAGTACTTC,CASSALYEQYF
-,TRBV11-2,TRBD2,TRBJ2-5,TGTGCCAGCAGCTTGGGACTAGCGGCTCAAGAGACCCAGTACTTC,CASSLGLAAQETQYF
many,TRBV11-1,TRBD1,TRBJ1-5,TGTGCCAGCAGCTCGGGACAGATAATCCAGCCCCAGCATTTT,CASSSGQIIQPQHF
many,TRBV2,-,TRBJ1-4,TGTGCCAGCAGTGACGGGCGGGAAAAACTGTTTTTT,CASSDGREKLFF
few,TRBV3-1,-,TRBJ1-2,TGTGCCAGCAGCCAAGGTCCCGATTATGGCTACACCTTC,CASSQGPDYGYTF
many,TRBV10-3,-,TRBJ2-7,TGTGCCATTCGAGGGGGGGCGGTAGGAGGGACCTACGAGCAGTACTTC,CAIRGGAVGGTYEQYF
few,TRBV11-1,-,TRBJ1-5,TGTGCCAGCAGCTTAGAGATCCAGCCCCAGCATTTT,CASSLEIQPQHF
medium-sized,TRBV19,TRBD1,TRBJ1-1,TGTGCCAGTAGTGCCCTCGACAGGGGGCGAGCTTTCTTT,CASSALDRGRAFF
-,TRBV12-3/TRBV12-4,-,TRBJ2-2,TGTGCCAGCAGCCCAACTCCAACCGGGGAGCTGTTTTTT,CASSPTPTGELFF
many,TRBV20-1,-,TRBJ2-7,TGCAGTGCTAGAGATCCCCAGGGTATCTACGAGCAGTACTTC,CSARDPQGIYEQYF
-,TRBV28,-,TRBJ2-6,TGTGCCACGGGAGGGGCCAACGTCCTGACTTTC,CATGGANVLTF
medium-sized,TRBV25-1,-,TRBJ1-1,TGTGCCAGCAGCGAGGGGGACCGGGTGAACACTGAAGCTTTCTTT,CASSEGDRVNTEAFF
many,TRBV6-1,TRBD1,TRBJ2-1,TGTGCCAGCAGTGAAATCAGGGGGCGTAATCACGAGCAGTTCTTC,CASSEIRGRNHEQFF
many,TRBV18,TRBD1,TRBJ1-1,TGTGCCAGCTCACCCGGACAGGACCCGAACACTGAAGCTTTCTTT,CASSPGQDPNTEAFF
many,TRBV6-5,-,TRBJ1-2,TGTGCCAGCAATTTTGGGGGCTACACCTTC,CASNFGGYTF
many,TRBV24-1,TRBD1,TRBJ2-3,TGTGCCACCGGACAGGCGGGCACAGATACGCAGTATTTT,CATGQAGTDTQYF
few,TRBV19,TRBD2,TRBJ2-1,TGTGCCAGTAGTATGCCGGGAGGGTACAATGAGCAGTTCTTC,CASSMPGGYNEQFF
few,TRBV29-1,TRBD1,TRBJ1-1,TGCAGCGTGGAGGATGCAGGGGGCACTGAAGCTTTCTTT,CSVEDAGGTEAFF
few,TRBV19,-,TRBJ2-2,TGTGCCAGTATGACTCCCGGGGCGAACACCGGGGAGCTGTTTTTT,CASMTPGANTGELFF
few,TRBV2,-,TRBJ2-5,TGTGCCAGCAGTGATAGGGCCAGACATTTCCAAGAGACCCAGTACTTC,CASSDRARHFQETQYF
many,TRBV20-1,-,TRBJ2-5,TGCAGAGTAGGACTACTGGAGACCCAGTACTTC,CRVGLLETQYF